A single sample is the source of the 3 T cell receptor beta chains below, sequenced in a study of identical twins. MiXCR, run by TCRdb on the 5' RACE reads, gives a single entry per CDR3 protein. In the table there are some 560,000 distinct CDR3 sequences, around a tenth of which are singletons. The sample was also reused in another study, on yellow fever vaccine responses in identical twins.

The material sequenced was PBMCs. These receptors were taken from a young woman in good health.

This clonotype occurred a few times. The CDR3 coding sequence is TGCAGTGCTCTGGACTTAACCCAAGAGACCCAGTACTTC. It encodes CSALDLTQETQYF. The rearrangement links TRBV20-1 to TRBJ2-5; D is perhaps TRBD2 (5 bases). The CDR3 has 13 residues. V was shortened by 5 bases and J by 1 base, with 11 bases between the two germline ends. Per the germline V gene, CDR1 is DFQATT and CDR2 is SNEGSKA (reference sequence).

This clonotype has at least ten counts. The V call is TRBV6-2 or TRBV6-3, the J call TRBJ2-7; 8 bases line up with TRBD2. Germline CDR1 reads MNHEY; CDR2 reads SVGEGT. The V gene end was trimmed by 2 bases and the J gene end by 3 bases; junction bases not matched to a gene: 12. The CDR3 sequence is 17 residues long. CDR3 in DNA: TGTGCCAGCAGTTACAGGCTAGCGGGCGTTAATGACTACGAGCAGTACTTC. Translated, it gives CASSYRLAGVNDYEQYF.

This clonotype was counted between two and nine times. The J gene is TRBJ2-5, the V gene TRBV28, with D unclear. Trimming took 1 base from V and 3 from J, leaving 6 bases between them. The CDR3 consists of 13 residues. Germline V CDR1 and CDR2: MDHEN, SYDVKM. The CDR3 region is CASSLLWEETQYF. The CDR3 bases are TGTGCCAGCAGTTTATTATGGGAAGAGACCCAGTACTTC. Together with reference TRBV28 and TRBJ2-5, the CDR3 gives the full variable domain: DVKVTQSSRYLVKRTGEKVFLECVQDMDHENMFWYRQDPGLGLRLIYFSYDVKMKEKGDIPEGYSVSREKKERFSLILESASTNQTSMYLCASSLLWEETQYFGPGTRLLVL.